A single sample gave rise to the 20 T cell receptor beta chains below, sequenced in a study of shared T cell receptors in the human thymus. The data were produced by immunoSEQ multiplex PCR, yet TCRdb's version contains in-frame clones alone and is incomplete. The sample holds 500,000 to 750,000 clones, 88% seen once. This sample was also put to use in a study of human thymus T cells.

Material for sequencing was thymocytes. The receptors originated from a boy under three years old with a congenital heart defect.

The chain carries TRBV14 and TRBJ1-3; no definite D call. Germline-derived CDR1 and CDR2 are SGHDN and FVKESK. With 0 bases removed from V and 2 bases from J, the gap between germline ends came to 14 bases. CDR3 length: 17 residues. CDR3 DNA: TGTGCCAGCAGCCAAGAAGAGGGAGGGATCGCTGGAAACACCATATATTTT. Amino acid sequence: CASSQEEGGIAGNTIYF.

DNA of the CDR3: TGTGCCAGCAGTCGGGGACTAGCGGACACAGATACGCAGTATTTT. Translating gives CASSRGLADTDTQYF. The rearrangement links TRBV13 to TRBJ2-3; 11 nucleotides agree with TRBD2. CDR1 is PRHDT and CDR2 is FYEKMQ in the germline V gene (reference sequence). The CDR3 runs 15 residues. With 6 bases clipped from V and 2 bases from J, the junction kept 4 bases outside the gene matches.

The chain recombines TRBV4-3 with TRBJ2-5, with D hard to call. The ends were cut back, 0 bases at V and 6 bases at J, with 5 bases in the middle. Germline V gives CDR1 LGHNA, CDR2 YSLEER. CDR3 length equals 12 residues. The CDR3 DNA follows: TGCGCCAGCAGCCAAGATCCCAAGACCCAGTACTTC. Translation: CASSQDPKTQYF.

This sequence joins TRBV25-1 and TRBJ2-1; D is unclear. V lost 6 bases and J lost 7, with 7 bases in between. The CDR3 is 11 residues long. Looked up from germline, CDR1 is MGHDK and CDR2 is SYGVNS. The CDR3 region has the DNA TGTGCCAGCAGCGCCGGGAATGAGCAGTTCTTC. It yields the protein CASSAGNEQFF.

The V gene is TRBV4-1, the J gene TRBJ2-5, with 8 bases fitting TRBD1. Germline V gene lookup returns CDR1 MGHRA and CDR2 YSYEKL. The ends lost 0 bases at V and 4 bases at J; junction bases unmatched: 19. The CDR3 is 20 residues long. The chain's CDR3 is CASSQDRSPLQGATGETQYF. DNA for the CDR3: TGCGCCAGCAGCCAAGATCGAAGCCCGTTGCAGGGGGCGACAGGAGAGACCCAGTACTTC.

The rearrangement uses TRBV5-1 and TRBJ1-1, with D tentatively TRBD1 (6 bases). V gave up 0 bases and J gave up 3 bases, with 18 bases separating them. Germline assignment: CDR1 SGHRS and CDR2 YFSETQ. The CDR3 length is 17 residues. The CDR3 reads CASSLGPPRGGDTEAFF. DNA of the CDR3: TGCGCCAGCAGCTTGGGCCCCCCCAGAGGGGGGGACACTGAAGCTTTCTTT.

CDR3 in amino acids: CASDSGSEQYF. In nucleotides, the CDR3 is TGTGCTAGTGATAGCGGGAGCGAGCAGTACTTC. The V gene is TRBV12-5, the J gene TRBJ2-7, with 9 nucleotides matching TRBD2. Germline assignment: CDR1 LGHNT and CDR2 FRNRAP. V lost 7 bases, J lost 6 bases, and 1 base stayed unmatched. The CDR3 is made up of 11 amino acids.

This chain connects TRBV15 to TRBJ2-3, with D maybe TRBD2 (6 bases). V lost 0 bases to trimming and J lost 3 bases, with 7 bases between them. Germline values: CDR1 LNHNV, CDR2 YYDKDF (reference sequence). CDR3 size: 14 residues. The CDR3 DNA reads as TGTGCCACCAGCAGAGATGCGGGGACAGATACGCAGTATTTT. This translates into CATSRDAGTDTQYF.

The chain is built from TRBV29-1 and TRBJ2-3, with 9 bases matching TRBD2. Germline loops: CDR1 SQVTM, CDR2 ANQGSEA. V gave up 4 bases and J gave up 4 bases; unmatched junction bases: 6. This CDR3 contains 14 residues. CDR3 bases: TGCAGCGTTGTCGCGGGAGGGGACGCAGATACGCAGTATTTT. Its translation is CSVVAGGDADTQYF.

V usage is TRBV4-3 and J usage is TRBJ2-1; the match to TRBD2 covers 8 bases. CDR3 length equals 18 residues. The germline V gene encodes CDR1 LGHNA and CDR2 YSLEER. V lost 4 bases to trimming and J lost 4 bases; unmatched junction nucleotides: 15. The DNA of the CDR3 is TGCGCCAGCAGCCCAGCTTTGGCGGGAGGCCTACCTTACAATGAGCAGTTCTTC. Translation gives CASSPALAGGLPYNEQFF.

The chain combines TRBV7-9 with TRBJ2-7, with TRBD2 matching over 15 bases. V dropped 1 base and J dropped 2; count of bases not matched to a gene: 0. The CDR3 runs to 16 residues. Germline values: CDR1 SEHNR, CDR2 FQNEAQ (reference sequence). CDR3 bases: TGTGCCAGCAGCTTAGGGACTAGCGGGAGGGCCTACGAGCAGTACTTC. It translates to CASSLGTSGRAYEQYF.

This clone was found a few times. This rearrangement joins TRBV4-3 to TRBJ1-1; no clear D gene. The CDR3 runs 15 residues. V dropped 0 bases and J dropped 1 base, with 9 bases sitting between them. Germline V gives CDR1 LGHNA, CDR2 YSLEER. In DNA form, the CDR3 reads TGCGCCAGCAGCCAAGATCTACCCACGAACACTGAAGCTTTCTTT. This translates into CASSQDLPTNTEAFF.

In nucleotides, the CDR3 is TGTGCCAGCAGCCCTAGTCGGCGGGATACTGAAGCTTTCTTT. Translated, it gives CASSPSRRDTEAFF. The chain uses TRBV7-8 and TRBJ1-1; no clear D. This CDR3 comprises 14 residues. V shed 5 bases and J shed 5 bases, with 15 bases lying between them. Germline CDR1 is SGHVS and CDR2 is FQNEAQ.

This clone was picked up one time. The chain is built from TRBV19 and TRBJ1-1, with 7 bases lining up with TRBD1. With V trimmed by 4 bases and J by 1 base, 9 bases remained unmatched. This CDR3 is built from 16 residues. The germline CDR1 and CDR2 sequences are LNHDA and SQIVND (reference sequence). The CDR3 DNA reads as TGTGCCAGTAGTACCTTACGGGACAGAAGGAACACTGAAGCTTTCTTT. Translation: CASSTLRDRRNTEAFF.

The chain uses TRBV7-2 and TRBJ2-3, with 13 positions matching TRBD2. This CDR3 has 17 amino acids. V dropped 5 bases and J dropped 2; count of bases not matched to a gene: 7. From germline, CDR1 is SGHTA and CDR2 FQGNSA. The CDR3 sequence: CASSRRTSGRYTDTQYF. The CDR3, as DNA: TGTGCCAGCAGCCGGAGGACTAGCGGGAGATACACAGATACGCAGTATTTT.

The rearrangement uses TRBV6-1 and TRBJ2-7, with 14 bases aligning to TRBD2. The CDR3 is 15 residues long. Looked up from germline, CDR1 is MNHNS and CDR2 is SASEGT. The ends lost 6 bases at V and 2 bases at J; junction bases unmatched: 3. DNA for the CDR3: TGTGCCAGCAGGGGACTAGCGGGAGCCCCCTACGAGCAGTACTTC. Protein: CASRGLAGAPYEQYF.

CDR3 nucleotide sequence: TGTGCCACCAGCAGACCTTTTCCGGGGAGGGGGAGTTCCCAAGAGACCCAGTACTTC. Its protein is CATSRPFPGRGSSQETQYF. The V and J genes are TRBV15 and TRBJ2-5, with D maybe TRBD2 (7 bases). Germline V gene lookup returns CDR1 LNHNV and CDR2 YYDKDF (reference sequence). This CDR3 comprises 19 residues. V lost 2 bases and J 1 base, leaving 23 bases between the germline ends.

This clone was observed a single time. CDR3 protein: CASSVLAGASEQYF. CDR3 nucleotides: TGTGCCAGCAGCGTACTAGCGGGAGCCAGCGAGCAGTACTTC. The chain links TRBV9 to TRBJ2-7; 10 positions match TRBD2. The CDR3 sequence is 14 residues long. Per the germline V gene, CDR1 is SGDLS and CDR2 is YYNGEE. The trim removed 1 base at V and 6 bases at J, leaving 4 bases unmatched.

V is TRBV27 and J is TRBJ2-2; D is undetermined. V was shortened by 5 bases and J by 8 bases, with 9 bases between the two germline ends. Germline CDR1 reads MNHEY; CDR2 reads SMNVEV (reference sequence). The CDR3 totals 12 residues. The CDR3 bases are TGTGCCAGCAGTCCCGGCGGTGGGGAGCTGTTTTTT. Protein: CASSPGGGELFF.

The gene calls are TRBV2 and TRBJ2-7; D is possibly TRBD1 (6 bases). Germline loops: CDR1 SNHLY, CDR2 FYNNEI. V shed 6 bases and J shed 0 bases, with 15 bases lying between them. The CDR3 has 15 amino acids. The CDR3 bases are TGTGCCAGCAGAAAATCCGACAGGCACTCCTACGAGCAGTACTTC. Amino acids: CASRKSDRHSYEQYF.